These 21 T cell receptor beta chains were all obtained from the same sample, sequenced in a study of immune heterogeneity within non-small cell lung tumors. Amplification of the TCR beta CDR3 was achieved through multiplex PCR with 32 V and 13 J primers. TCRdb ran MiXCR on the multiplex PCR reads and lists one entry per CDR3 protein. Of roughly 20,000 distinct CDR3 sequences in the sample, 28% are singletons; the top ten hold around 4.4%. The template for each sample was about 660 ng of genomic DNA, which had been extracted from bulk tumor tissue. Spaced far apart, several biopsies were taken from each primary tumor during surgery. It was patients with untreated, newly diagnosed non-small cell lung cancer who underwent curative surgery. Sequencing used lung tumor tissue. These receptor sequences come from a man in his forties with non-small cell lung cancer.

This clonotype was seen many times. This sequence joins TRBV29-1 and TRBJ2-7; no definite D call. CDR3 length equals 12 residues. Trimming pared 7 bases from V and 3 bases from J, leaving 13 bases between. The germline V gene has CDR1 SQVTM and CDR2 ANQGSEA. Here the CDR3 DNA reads TGCAGCGCCCTTAAACCGAGCTACGAGCAGTACTTC. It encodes CSALKPSYEQYF.

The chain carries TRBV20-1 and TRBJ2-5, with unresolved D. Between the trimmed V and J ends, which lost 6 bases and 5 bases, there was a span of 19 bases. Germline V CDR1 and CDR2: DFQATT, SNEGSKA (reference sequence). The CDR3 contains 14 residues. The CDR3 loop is CSAHPASYWETQYF. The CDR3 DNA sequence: TGCAGTGCACACCCAGCGTCTTATTGGGAGACCCAGTACTTC.

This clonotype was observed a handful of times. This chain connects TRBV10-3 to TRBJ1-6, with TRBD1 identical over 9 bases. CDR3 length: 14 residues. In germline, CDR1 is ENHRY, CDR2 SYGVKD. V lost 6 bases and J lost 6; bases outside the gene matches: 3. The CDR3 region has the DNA TGTGCCATCAGGCCGGGACAGGGTAATTCACCCCTCCACTTT. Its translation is CAIRPGQGNSPLHF.

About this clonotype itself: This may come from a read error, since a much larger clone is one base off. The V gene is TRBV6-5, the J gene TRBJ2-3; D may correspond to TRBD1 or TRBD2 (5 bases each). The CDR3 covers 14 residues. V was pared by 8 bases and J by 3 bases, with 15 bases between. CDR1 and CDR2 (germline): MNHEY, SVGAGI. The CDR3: CASSYLEGTDTQYF. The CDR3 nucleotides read TGTGCCAGCTCCTACCTCGAGGGGACAGATACGCAGTATTTT.

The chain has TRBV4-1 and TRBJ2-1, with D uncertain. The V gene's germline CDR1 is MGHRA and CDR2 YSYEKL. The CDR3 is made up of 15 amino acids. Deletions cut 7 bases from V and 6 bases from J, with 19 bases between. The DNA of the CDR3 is TGCGCCAGCATCCCCTACATCGACGCATCCAATGAGCAGTTCTTC. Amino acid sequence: CASIPYIDASNEQFF.

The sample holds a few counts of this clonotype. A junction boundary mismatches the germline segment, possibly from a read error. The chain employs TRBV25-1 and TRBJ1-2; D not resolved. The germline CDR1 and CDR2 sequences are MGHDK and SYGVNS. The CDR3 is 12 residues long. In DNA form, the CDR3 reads TGTGCCAGCAGTGCCGGTAACTATGGCTATACCTTC. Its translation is CASSAGNYGYTF.

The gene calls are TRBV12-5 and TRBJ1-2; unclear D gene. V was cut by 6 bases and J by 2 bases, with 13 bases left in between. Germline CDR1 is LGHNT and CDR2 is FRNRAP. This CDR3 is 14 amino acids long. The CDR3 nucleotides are TGTGCTAGTGGGCGAGGTCACCCCAACTATGGCTACACCTTC. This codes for CASGRGHPNYGYTF.

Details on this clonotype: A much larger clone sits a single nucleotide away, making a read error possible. The CDR3 spells CASRQKVNHGYTF. As DNA, the CDR3 is TGTGCCAGCAGACAGAAAGTTAACCATGGCTACACCTTC. This rearrangement joins TRBV6-1 to TRBJ1-2; the D is unclear. Germline-derived CDR1 and CDR2 are MNHNS and SASEGT. This CDR3 has 13 amino acids.

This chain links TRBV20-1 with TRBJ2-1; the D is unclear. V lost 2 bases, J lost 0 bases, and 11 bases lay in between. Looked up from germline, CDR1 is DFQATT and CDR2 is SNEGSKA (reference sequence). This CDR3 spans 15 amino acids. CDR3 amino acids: CSARSDVSSYNEQFF. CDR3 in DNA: TGCAGTGCTAGATCGGACGTAAGCTCCTACAATGAGCAGTTCTTC.

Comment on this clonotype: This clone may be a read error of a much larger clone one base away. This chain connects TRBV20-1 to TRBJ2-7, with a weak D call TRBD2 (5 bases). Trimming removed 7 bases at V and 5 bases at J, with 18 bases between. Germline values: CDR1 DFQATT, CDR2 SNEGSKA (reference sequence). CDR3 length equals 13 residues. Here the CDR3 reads CSDSRGPLDEQYF. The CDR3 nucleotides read TGCAGTGATAGCCGGGGTCCATTGGACGAGCAGTACTTC.

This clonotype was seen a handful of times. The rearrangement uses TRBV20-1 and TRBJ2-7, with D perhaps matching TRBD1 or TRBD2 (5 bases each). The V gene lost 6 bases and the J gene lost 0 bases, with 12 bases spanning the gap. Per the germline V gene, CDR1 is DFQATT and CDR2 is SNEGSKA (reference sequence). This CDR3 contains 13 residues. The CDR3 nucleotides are TGCAGTGCCGTCGGGACCCCCTCCTACGAGCAGTACTTC. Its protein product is CSAVGTPSYEQYF.

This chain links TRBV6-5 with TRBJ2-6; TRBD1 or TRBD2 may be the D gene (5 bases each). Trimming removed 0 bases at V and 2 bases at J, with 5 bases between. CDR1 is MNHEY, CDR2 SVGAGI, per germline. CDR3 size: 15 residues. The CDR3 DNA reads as TGTGCCAGCAGTTACTCGGGGGCTGGGGCCAACGTCCTGACTTTC. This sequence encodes CASSYSGAGANVLTF.

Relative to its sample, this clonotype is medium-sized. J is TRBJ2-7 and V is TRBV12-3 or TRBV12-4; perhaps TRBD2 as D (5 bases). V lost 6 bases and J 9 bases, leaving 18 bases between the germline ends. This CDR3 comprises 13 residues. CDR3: CASSIGGGYGQYF. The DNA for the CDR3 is TGTGCCAGCAGCATAGGTGGCGGGTATGGGCAGTACTTC.

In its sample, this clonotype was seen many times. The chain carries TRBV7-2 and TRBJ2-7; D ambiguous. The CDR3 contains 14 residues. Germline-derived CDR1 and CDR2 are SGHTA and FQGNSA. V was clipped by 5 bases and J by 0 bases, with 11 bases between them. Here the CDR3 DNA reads TGTGCCAGCAGCATCAACTTCGTCTCCTACGAGCAGTACTTC. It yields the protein CASSINFVSYEQYF. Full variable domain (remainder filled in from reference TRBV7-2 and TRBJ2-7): GAGVSQSPSNKVTEKGKDVELRCDPISGHTALYWYRQSLGQGLEFLIYFQGNSAPDKSGLPSDRFSAERTGGSVSTLTIQRTQQEDSAVYLCASSINFVSYEQYFGPGTRLTVT.

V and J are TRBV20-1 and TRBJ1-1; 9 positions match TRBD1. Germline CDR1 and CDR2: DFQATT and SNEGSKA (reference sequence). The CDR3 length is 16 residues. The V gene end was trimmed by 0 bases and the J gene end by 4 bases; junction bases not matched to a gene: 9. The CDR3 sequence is CSAREPYGTGSTEAFF. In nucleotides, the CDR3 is TGCAGTGCTAGAGAGCCCTACGGGACAGGGAGCACTGAAGCTTTCTTT.

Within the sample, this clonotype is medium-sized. The CDR3 here is CASRENSGSNEQFF. CDR3 in DNA: TGCGCCAGCAGAGAAAATAGCGGGAGCAATGAGCAGTTCTTC. This sequence joins TRBV5-1 and TRBJ2-1, with 9 bases identical to TRBD2. V dropped 5 bases and J dropped 6; count of bases not matched to a gene: 6. The CDR3 spans 14 residues. Germline values: CDR1 SGHRS, CDR2 YFSETQ.

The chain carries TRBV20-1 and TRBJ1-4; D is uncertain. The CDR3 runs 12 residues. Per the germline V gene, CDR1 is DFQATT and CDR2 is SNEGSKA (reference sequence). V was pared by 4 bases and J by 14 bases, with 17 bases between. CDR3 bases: TGCAGTGCTACCCAGGTCGGCAATCTCCTGTTTTTT. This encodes CSATQVGNLLFF.

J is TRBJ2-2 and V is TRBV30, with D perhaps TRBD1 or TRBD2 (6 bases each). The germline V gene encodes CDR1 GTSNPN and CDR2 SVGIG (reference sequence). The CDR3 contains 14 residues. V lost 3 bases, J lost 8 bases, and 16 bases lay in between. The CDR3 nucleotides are TGTGCCTGGAGACTCCGGGGGCTTGGGGGGGAGCTGTTTTTT. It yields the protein CAWRLRGLGGELFF.

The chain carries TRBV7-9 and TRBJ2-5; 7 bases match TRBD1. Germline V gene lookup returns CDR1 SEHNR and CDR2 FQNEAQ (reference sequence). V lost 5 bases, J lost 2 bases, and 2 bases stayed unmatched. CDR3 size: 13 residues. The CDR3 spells CASSQGQQETQYF. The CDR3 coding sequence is TGTGCCAGCAGCCAGGGACAGCAAGAGACCCAGTACTTC.

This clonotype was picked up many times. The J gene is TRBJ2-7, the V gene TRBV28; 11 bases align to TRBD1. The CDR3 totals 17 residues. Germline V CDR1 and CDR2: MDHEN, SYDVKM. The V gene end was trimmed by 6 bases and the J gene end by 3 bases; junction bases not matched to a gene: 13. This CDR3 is CASSPGGTGGGGYEQYF. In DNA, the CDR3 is TGTGCCAGCAGCCCTGGGGGGACAGGGGGAGGCGGCTACGAGCAGTACTTC.

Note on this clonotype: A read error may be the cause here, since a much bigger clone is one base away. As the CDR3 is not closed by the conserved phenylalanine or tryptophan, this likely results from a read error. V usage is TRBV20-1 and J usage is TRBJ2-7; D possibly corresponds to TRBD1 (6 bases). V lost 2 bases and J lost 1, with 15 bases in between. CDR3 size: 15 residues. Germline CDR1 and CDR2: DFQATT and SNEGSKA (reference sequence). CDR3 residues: CSARHKTTGSYEQYL. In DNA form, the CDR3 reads TGCAGTGCTAGACACAAAACGACAGGATCCTACGAGCAGTACTTA.